This is a list of T cell receptor beta chains from one sample in a study of identical twins. Via MiXCR, TCRdb re-called the 5' RACE reads, giving one row per CDR3 protein. The sample records hundreds of thousands of distinct CDR3 sequences, more than 6.5% being singletons. The same specimen was also included in a second study, on yellow fever vaccine responses in identical twins.

Sequencing was carried out using memory (CD45RO+) T cells sorted from blood. Every receptor here comes from a woman between 18 and 29 years old in good health. Both conserved end residues are part of each CDR3. Fields, in order: clone size, CDR3 length, D gene, J gene, V gene, CDR3 protein, CDR3 DNA. D genes are given only for firm matches. Only some rows state a clone size, as once, few, many or a class for expanded clones.

NA 15 TRBD1 TRBJ2-7 TRBV3-1 CASSQDRGQFYEQYF TGTGCCAGCAGTCAGGACAGGGGGCAATTCTACGAGCAGTACTTC
many 14 TRBD1 TRBJ2-5 TRBV2 CASSRDRGAETQYF TGTGCCAGCAGCCGAGACAGGGGCGCAGAGACCCAGTACTTC
few 18 NA TRBJ1-3 TRBV9 CASSVAPSFRRTGNTIYF TGTGCCAGCAGCGTAGCCCCGTCATTCAGGAGGACCGGAAACACCATATATTTT
NA 14 NA TRBJ1-2 TRBV6-5 CASSLRVQKSPWTF TGTGCCAGCAGTTTAAGAGTGCAGAAATCACCGTGGACCTTC
many 13 TRBD2 TRBJ2-1 TRBV5-5 CASSLVGGNEQFF TGTGCCAGCAGCTTGGTGGGGGGGAATGAGCAGTTCTTC
many 15 TRBD2 TRBJ2-1 TRBV12-3/TRBV12-4 CASSPDTPGGNEQFF TGTGCCAGCAGTCCCGACACCCCGGGAGGCAATGAGCAGTTCTTC
few 16 NA TRBJ2-1 TRBV28 CASYKRQTISYNEQFF TGTGCCAGCTATAAACGGCAGACAATATCCTACAATGAGCAGTTCTTC
NA 16 TRBD1 TRBJ2-1 TRBV7-9 CASSPSGTVRPNEQFF TGTGCCAGCAGCCCATCGGGGACAGTTAGGCCCAATGAGCAGTTCTTC
many 14 TRBD1 TRBJ2-7 TRBV27 CASSLNNRGYEQYF TGTGCCAGCAGTTTAAATAACAGGGGGTACGAGCAGTACTTC
many 15 TRBD1 TRBJ2-2 TRBV5-1 CASSPRQGTTGELFF TGCGCCAGCAGCCCGAGACAGGGAACCACCGGGGAGCTGTTTTTT
NA 15 TRBD1 TRBJ2-5 TRBV3-1 CASSQRTGFEETQYF TGTGCCAGCAGCCAAAGGACAGGATTCGAGGAGACCCAGTACTTC
NA 15 TRBD1 TRBJ2-5 TRBV20-1 CSARDLHTGVETQYF TGCAGTGCTAGAGATCTCCACACAGGGGTGGAGACCCAGTACTTC
many 12 NA TRBJ2-5 TRBV7-2 CASSPSQETQYF TGTGCCAGCAGCCCCTCACAAGAGACCCAGTACTTC
few 15 TRBD2 TRBJ2-1 TRBV11-2 CASSSRLAGENEQFF TGTGCCAGCAGCTCCCGACTAGCGGGAGAAAATGAGCAGTTCTTC
many 15 NA TRBJ2-2 TRBV24-1 CATSRTASRVGELFF TGTGCCACCAGTCGGACAGCCTCGAGGGTCGGGGAGCTGTTTTTT
few 16 TRBD2 TRBJ2-5 TRBV7-2 CASSLAPGLVKETQYF TGTGCCAGCAGCTTAGCGCCTGGACTAGTGAAAGAGACCCAGTACTTC
many 18 TRBD2 TRBJ2-5 TRBV20-1 CSAQDLQRVAGGPETQYF TGCAGTGCCCAGGATCTGCAAAGGGTAGCGGGGGGGCCGGAGACCCAGTACTTC
many 14 NA TRBJ1-5 TRBV20-1 CSAREGLGNQPQHF TGCAGTGCTCGAGAAGGGCTGGGCAATCAGCCCCAGCATTTT
many 15 TRBD1 TRBJ2-5 TRBV28 CASSDSGTGEETQYF TGTGCCAGCTCAGATTCCGGGACAGGGGAAGAGACCCAGTACTTC
NA 16 TRBD1 TRBJ2-1 TRBV15 CATSRDGGTGYSEQFF TGTGCCACCAGCAGAGATGGTGGGACAGGGTACAGTGAGCAGTTCTTC
few 15 TRBD2 TRBJ2-3 TRBV7-2 CASSLSGSGTDTQYF TGTGCCAGCAGCTTAAGCGGGAGTGGGACAGATACGCAGTATTTT
NA 15 TRBD1 TRBJ1-2 TRBV4-1 CASSQPSGTGYGYTF TGCGCCAGCAGCCAGCCGTCCGGGACAGGGTATGGCTACACCTTC
many 14 NA TRBJ2-3 TRBV2 CASSDSAATDTQYF TGTGCCAGCAGTGACTCTGCGGCGACAGATACGCAGTATTTT
NA 19 NA TRBJ2-2 TRBV30 CAWSVRVGRRALDTGELFF TGTGCCTGGAGTGTACGGGTTGGACGGCGGGCTTTGGACACCGGGGAGCTGTTTTTT
many 14 NA TRBJ1-1 TRBV20-1 CSARDYLRDHEAFF TGCAGTGCTAGAGATTACTTGCGGGACCATGAAGCTTTCTTT
many 13 NA TRBJ2-3 TRBV20-1 CSARGGAGDTQYF TGCAGTGCTAGAGGGGGCGCCGGGGATACGCAGTATTTT
NA 17 TRBD2 TRBJ2-5 TRBV20-1 CSVNGKDLAEYQETQYF TGCAGTGTCAACGGGAAAGATCTAGCGGAGTACCAAGAGACCCAGTACTTC
few 16 NA TRBJ2-3 TRBV7-2 CASSPDLAISTDTQYF TGTGCCAGCAGCCCCGACCTAGCGATAAGCACAGATACGCAGTATTTT